This record looks at one TCR beta chain sequence and its context. Its target is unknown. The sequenced template was cDNA made from the entire isolated RNA. The repertoire was sequenced with immunoSEQ multiplex PCR; TCRdb's copy has only in-frame clones and lacks some. The repertoire consists of a few hundred thousand clones, with roughly 20% occurring once and the leading ten covering 0.028%. The germline V gene has CDR1 SGHNT and CDR2 YYREEE (reference sequence). CDR3 length: 15 residues. J gave up 7 bases and V 0 bases, and 4 bases lay outside the gene matches. This entry belongs to a study of beta chain features in type 1 diabetes. Overall study findings and caveats: Patients' naive, central memory and Treg TCRB repertoires seemed closer to one another than those of healthy donors. Across all four CD4+ subsets, people with type 1 diabetes showed modestly shorter TCRB CDR3s.

Blood was collected once per donor into heparin, averaging roughly 110 mL. Sorted populations were all over 95% pure. The sequence derives from a woman aged 40 to 50 with type 1 diabetes. The V call is TRBV5-4, the J call TRBJ1-6; 7 nucleotides agree with TRBD1. The sequencing sample was made of naive CD4+ T cells from blood. The CDR3 is CASSLGAGGNSPLHF. The CDR3 region has the DNA TGTGCCAGCAGCTTGGGCGCAGGGGGAAATTCACCCCTCCACTTT. Looking up the rest from reference TRBV5-4 and TRBJ1-6 gives the full variable domain: ETGVTQSPTHLIKTRGQQVTLRCSSQSGHNTVSWYQQALGQGPQFIFQYYREEENGRGNFPPRFSGLQFPNYSSELNVNALELDDSALYLCASSLGAGGNSPLHFGNGTRLTVT.